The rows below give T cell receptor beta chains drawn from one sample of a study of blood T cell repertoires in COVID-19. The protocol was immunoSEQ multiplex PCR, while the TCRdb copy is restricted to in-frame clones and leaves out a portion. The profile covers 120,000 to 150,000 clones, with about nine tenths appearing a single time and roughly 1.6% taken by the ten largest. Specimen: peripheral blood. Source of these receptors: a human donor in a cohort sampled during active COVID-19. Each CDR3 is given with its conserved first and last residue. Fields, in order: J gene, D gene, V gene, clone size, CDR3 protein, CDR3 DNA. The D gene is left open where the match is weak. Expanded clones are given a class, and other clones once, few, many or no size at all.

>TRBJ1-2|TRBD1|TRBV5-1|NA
CASSLTQGYGYTF
TGCGCCAGCAGCTTGACACAGGGGTATGGCTACACCTTC
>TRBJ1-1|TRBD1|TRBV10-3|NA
CAISENPTGGIRAFF
TGTGCCATCAGTGAGAATCCGACAGGGGGCATTCGAGCTTTCTTT
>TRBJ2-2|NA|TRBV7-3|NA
CASSLGPNRAGELFF
TGTGCCAGCAGCTTGGGGCCCAATCGGGCCGGGGAGCTGTTTTTT
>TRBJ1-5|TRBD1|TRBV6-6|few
CASSPSEQGIDQPQHF
TGTGCCAGCAGCCCCTCAGAACAGGGGATTGATCAGCCCCAGCATTTT
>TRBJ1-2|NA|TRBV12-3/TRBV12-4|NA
CASSKQGDYGYTF
TGTGCCAGCAGCAAACAGGGAGACTATGGCTACACCTTC
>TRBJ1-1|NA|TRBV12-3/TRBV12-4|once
CASSFGLNTEAFF
TGTGCCAGCAGTTTCGGGTTGAACACTGAAGCTTTCTTT
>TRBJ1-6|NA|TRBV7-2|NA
CASSHDRTNSPLHF
TGTGCCAGCAGCCACGACAGGACGAATTCACCCCTCCACTTT
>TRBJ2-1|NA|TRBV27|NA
CASSSGAEQFF
TGTGCCAGCAGTTCAGGGGCCGAGCAGTTCTTC
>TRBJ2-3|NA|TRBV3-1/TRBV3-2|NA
CASSLITDTQYF
TGTGCCAGCAGCCTCATCACAGATACGCAGTATTTT
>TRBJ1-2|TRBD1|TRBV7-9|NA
CASSLGDSTPYGYTF
TGTGCCAGCAGCTTGGGGGACAGCACCCCTTATGGCTACACCTTC
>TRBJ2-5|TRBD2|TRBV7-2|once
CASSLGGTSNQGKTQYF
TGTGCCAGCAGCTTAGGGGGGACTAGCAATCAGGGAAAGACCCAGTACTTC
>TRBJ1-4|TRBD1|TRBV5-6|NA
CASSMGQGATNEKLFF
TGTGCCAGCAGCATGGGACAGGGGGCAACTAATGAAAAACTGTTTTTT
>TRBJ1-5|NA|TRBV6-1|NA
CASSDRRGQPQHF
TGTGCCAGCAGTGATCGGAGGGGTCAGCCCCAGCATTTT
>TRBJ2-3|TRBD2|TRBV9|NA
CASSVASGGSDTQYF
TGTGCCAGCAGCGTAGCTAGCGGGGGATCCGATACGCAGTATTTT
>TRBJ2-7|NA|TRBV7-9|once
CASSLAQGNYEQYF
TGTGCCAGCAGCTTAGCCCAGGGGAACTACGAGCAGTACTTC
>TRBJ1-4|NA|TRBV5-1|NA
CASMGTGKANEKLFF
TGCGCCAGCATGGGTACCGGGAAAGCTAATGAAAAACTGTTTTTT
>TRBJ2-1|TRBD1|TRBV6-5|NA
CASSYTGQWHEQFF
TGTGCCAGCAGCTACACGGGACAGTGGCATGAGCAGTTCTTC
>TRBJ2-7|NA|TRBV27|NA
CASSFSGKTTEQYF
TGTGCCAGCAGTTTCTCCGGGAAAACCACCGAGCAGTACTTC
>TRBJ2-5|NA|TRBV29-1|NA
CSVGHTGTRRFSQYF
TGCAGCGTTGGGCATACCGGGACTCGCCGGTTCTCCCAGTACTTC
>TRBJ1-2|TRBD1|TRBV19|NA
CASSAGTGNYGYTF
TGTGCCAGTAGCGCCGGGACAGGGAACTATGGCTACACCTTC
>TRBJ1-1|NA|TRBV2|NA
CASSVREQGEAFF
TGTGCCAGCAGTGTCCGAGAACAGGGTGAAGCTTTCTTT
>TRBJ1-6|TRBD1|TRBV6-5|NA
CASSYGGTGDNSPLHF
TGTGCCAGCAGTTACGGTGGGACAGGGGATAATTCACCCCTCCACTTT
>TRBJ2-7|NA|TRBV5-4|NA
CASSLGDIYEQYF
TGTGCCAGCAGCTTGGGAGACATCTACGAGCAGTACTTC